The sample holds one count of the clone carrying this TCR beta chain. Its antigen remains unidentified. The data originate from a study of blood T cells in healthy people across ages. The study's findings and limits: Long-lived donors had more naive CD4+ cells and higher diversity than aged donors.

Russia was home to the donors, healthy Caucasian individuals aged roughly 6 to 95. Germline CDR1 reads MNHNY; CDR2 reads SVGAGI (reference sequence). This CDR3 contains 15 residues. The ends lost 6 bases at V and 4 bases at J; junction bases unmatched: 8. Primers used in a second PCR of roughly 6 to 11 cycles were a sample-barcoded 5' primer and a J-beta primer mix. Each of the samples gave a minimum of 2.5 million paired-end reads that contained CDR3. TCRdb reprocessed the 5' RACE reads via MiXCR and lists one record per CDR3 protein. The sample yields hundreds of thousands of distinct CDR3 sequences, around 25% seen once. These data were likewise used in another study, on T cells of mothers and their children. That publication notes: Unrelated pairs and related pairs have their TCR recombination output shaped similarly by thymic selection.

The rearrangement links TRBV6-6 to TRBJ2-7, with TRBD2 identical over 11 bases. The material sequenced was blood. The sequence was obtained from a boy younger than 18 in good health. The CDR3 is CASSTLAGVNYEQYF. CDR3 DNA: TGTGCCAGCAGCACACTAGCGGGAGTTAATTACGAGCAGTACTTC.